The 5 T cell receptor beta chains in this list originate from one sample, sequenced in a study of blood T cell repertoires in COVID-19. Measured with immunoSEQ multiplex PCR; TCRdb has only the in-frame clones, and not every one. Here the sample spans over 200,000 clones, approximately 79% being singletons. The sequencing input was peripheral blood. The receptors were sampled from a human donor in a cohort sampled during active COVID-19.

This clone was found once. This chain connects TRBV19 to TRBJ2-7, with 7 bases matching TRBD2. This CDR3 region has 14 residues. CDR1 and CDR2 (germline): LNHDA, SQIVND (reference sequence). V shed 5 bases, J shed 3 bases, and the junction held 7 bases outside the gene matches. This CDR3 is CASSLRGRDYEQYF. The DNA of the CDR3 is TGTGCCAGTAGTCTTCGAGGGAGGGACTACGAGCAGTACTTC.

The rearrangement uses TRBV7-8 and TRBJ2-7; D is perhaps TRBD2 (6 bases). Looked up from germline, CDR1 is SGHVS and CDR2 is FQNEAQ. V was cut by 3 bases and J by 2 bases, with 11 bases left in between. This CDR3 region has 14 residues. The chain's CDR3 is CASSFGSVTYEQYF. The CDR3 DNA reads as TGTGCCAGCAGCTTCGGGAGTGTAACCTACGAGCAGTACTTC. The variable domain in full, completed from reference TRBV7-8 and TRBJ2-7, reads GAGVSQSPRYKVAKRGQDVALRCDPISGHVSLFWYQQALGQGPEFLTYFQNEAQLDKSGLPSDRFFAERPEGSVSTLKIQRTQQEDSAVYLCASSFGSVTYEQYFGPGTRLTVT.

This clone was seen only once. This chain links TRBV6-4 with TRBJ2-3; 11 nucleotides align to TRBD2. Germline V gives CDR1 MRHNA, CDR2 SNTAGT. This CDR3 region has 15 residues. V trimming: 4 bases; J trimming: 4 bases; junction bases outside the gene matches: 4. The CDR3 DNA reads TGTGCCAGCAGTGGCACTAGCGGGAGCCCAGATACGCAGTATTTT. It encodes CASSGTSGSPDTQYF.

This clone was seen a handful of times. The J gene is TRBJ1-2, the V gene TRBV7-2; D unclear. There are 15 residues in the CDR3. Germline lookup yields CDR1 SGHTA and CDR2 FQGNSA. Trimming left V 5 bases short and J 4 bases short, with 17 bases between. The CDR3 region is CASSHANTLAYGYTF. In nucleotides, the CDR3 is TGTGCCAGCAGCCACGCGAACACGCTAGCCTATGGCTACACCTTC.

The V call is TRBV20-1, the J call TRBJ2-7; a possible D gene is TRBD1 (5 bases). The ends were cut back, 4 bases at V and 5 bases at J, with 9 bases in the middle. The CDR3 extends over 11 amino acids. CDR1 DFQATT and CDR2 SNEGSKA come from the germline V gene (reference sequence). The CDR3 region is CSAIGRDEQYF. CDR3 coding DNA: TGCAGTGCTATCGGCAGGGACGAGCAGTACTTC.